Presented here are 16 T cell receptor beta chains from one specimen sequenced in a study of cytomegalovirus exposure and HLA in healthy donors. Researchers ran the PCR with 60 Vbeta and 13 Jbeta primers. The data were produced by immunoSEQ multiplex PCR, yet TCRdb's version contains in-frame clones alone and is incomplete. The data hold about 130,000 clones, with 75% to 85% observed a single time. The sequencing sample was made of PBMCs. Every receptor here comes from a middle-aged woman in good health and CMV-seropositive.

The gene calls are TRBV28 and TRBJ2-1; 7 bases are shared with TRBD2. J was trimmed by 6 bases and V by 6 bases; bases with no gene match: 14. The length of the CDR3 is 16 residues. Germline CDR1 is MDHEN and CDR2 is SYDVKM. The chain's CDR3 is CASSPVGLGGLNEQFF. The CDR3 nucleotides read TGTGCCAGCAGCCCCGTTGGACTAGGTGGCCTCAATGAGCAGTTCTTC.

This clone was counted between two and nine times. The rearrangement uses TRBV7-2 and TRBJ2-5; D possibly corresponds to TRBD2 (5 bases). The V gene lost 0 bases and the J gene lost 1 base, with 9 bases spanning the gap. The germline V gene encodes CDR1 SGHTA and CDR2 FQGNSA. The CDR3 length is 15 residues. The CDR3 DNA reads as TGTGCCAGCAGCTTAGCCTCCCGGGGCCAAGAGACCCAGTACTTC. Protein product: CASSLASRGQETQYF.

This chain connects TRBV6-6 to TRBJ2-1, with 11 bases fitting TRBD2. Germline lookup yields CDR1 MNHNY and CDR2 SVGAGI (reference sequence). Germline trimming cut 3 bases from V and 4 bases from J; bases unmatched to any gene: 2. The CDR3 covers 15 residues. This CDR3 is CASSYSSGGYNEQFF. CDR3 nucleotides: TGTGCCAGCAGTTATTCTAGCGGGGGGTACAATGAGCAGTTCTTC.

The rearrangement links TRBV30 to TRBJ2-7, with D possibly being TRBD1 (7 bases). This CDR3 is built from 12 residues. From germline, CDR1 is GTSNPN and CDR2 SVGIG (reference sequence). V was shortened by 0 bases and J by 7 bases, with 10 bases between the two germline ends. CDR3 loop: CAWSVTGREQYF. The CDR3 DNA follows: TGTGCCTGGAGTGTGACAGGGAGGGAGCAGTACTTC.

The gene calls are TRBV4-2 and TRBJ2-1, with 11 nucleotides matching TRBD1. There are 16 residues in the CDR3. V lost 1 base to trimming and J lost 7 bases; unmatched junction nucleotides: 6. Germline V gene data show CDR1 as LGHNA and CDR2 as YNFKEQ. CDR3 coding DNA: TGTGCCAGCAGCCAAGTTATGGGGACAGGGGGTAATGAGCAGTTCTTC. Its translation: CASSQVMGTGGNEQFF.

The V gene is TRBV29-1, the J gene TRBJ1-1, with 11 bases identical to TRBD1. Germline lookup yields CDR1 SQVTM and CDR2 ANQGSEA. The CDR3 extends over 13 amino acids. V lost 4 bases to trimming and J lost 7 bases; unmatched junction nucleotides: 5. The CDR3 DNA reads TGCAGCGTTGGGAGAGGGACAGGGGGTGAAGCTTTCTTT. Translating it yields CSVGRGTGGEAFF.

The rearrangement links TRBV6-4 to TRBJ1-4; a weak D match, TRBD1 (5 bases). The CDR3 loop spans 16 amino acids. The ends were cut back, 0 bases at V and 0 bases at J, with 8 bases in the middle. CDR1 MRHNA and CDR2 SNTAGT come from the germline V gene. CDR3 nucleotides: TGTGCCAGCAGTGACTCCCGACAGACAACTAATGAAAAACTGTTTTTT. Translating it yields CASSDSRQTTNEKLFF.

This chain links TRBV9 with TRBJ1-1; D might be TRBD1 (5 bases). This CDR3 comprises 16 residues. Trimming removed 2 bases from V and 4 bases from J, with 18 bases in between. Per the germline V gene, CDR1 is SGDLS and CDR2 is YYNGEE. The CDR3 DNA follows: TGTGCCAGCAGCGTTGGGGCAAGGGGTAGTAGCACTGAAGCTTTCTTT. Amino acid sequence: CASSVGARGSSTEAFF.

The rearrangement uses TRBV30 and TRBJ1-5; TRBD1 matches at 9 bases. CDR1 is GTSNPN and CDR2 is SVGIG in the germline V gene (reference sequence). The junction had 10 bases not matched to a gene; V was cut back by 7 bases and J by 0 bases. This CDR3 is built from 16 residues. The CDR3 loop reads CAYSTGGGPSNQPQHF. CDR3 in DNA: TGTGCCTATTCGACAGGGGGGGGTCCTAGCAATCAGCCCCAGCATTTT.

The chain recombines TRBV9 with TRBJ2-2; 13 nucleotides agree with TRBD2. The CDR3 contains 21 residues. J lost 2 bases, V lost 0 bases, and 13 bases had no gene match. Germline V gene lookup returns CDR1 SGDLS and CDR2 YYNGEE. CDR3 residues: CASSVDPGLAGLGTNTGELFF. The CDR3 DNA is TGTGCCAGCAGCGTAGACCCGGGACTAGCGGGACTGGGGACAAACACCGGGGAGCTGTTTTTT.

The chain carries TRBV6-5 and TRBJ2-1; TRBD1 matches 8 bases. Unmatched junction bases numbered 12, after V lost 4 bases and J lost 7 bases. The CDR3 consists of 16 residues. Germline CDR1 MNHEY, CDR2 SVGAGI. Here the CDR3 reads CASSSRWSGGRNEQFF. Written as DNA, the CDR3 is TGTGCCAGCAGTTCTCGGTGGTCAGGGGGCCGGAATGAGCAGTTCTTC.

This sequence joins TRBV18 and TRBJ1-1; no clear D gene. Trimming took 2 bases from V and 4 from J, leaving 5 bases between them. Looked up from germline, CDR1 is KGHSH and CDR2 is LQKENI. There are 12 residues in the CDR3. CDR3 sequence (DNA): TGTGCCAGCTCACCAGGGCCCACTGAAGCTTTCTTT. Protein sequence: CASSPGPTEAFF.

The chain carries TRBV7-2 and TRBJ1-6; D remains unclear. V lost 5 bases, J lost 7 bases, and 6 bases lay in between. This CDR3 contains 12 residues. The germline gives CDR1 SGHTA, CDR2 FQGNSA. Here the CDR3 reads CASSVLNSPLHF. The CDR3 bases are TGTGCCAGCAGCGTTCTAAATTCACCCCTCCACTTT.

This rearrangement joins TRBV19 to TRBJ2-3; 9 nucleotides match TRBD2. CDR3 length: 15 amino acids. With V trimmed by 4 bases and J by 5 bases, 7 bases remained unmatched. CDR1 is LNHDA, CDR2 SQIVND, per germline (reference sequence). CDR3 bases: TGTGCCAGTAGTAATATGGCGGGAGGGGTAGATACGCAGTATTTT. Translation gives CASSNMAGGVDTQYF.

V is TRBV9 and J is TRBJ2-3, with D perhaps matching TRBD1 (7 bases). V dropped 4 bases and J dropped 9 bases, with 9 bases sitting between them. Germline lookup yields CDR1 SGDLS and CDR2 YYNGEE. This CDR3 comprises 11 residues. The chain's CDR3 is CASSPGGTQYF. Here the CDR3 DNA reads TGTGCCAGCAGCCCAGGGGGGACGCAGTATTTT.

The gene calls are TRBV18 and TRBJ2-3, with TRBD1 as a possible D gene (5 bases). From germline, CDR1 is KGHSH and CDR2 LQKENI. The V end was cut by 3 bases, the J end by 1 base, with 11 bases between. The CDR3 has 15 amino acids. CDR3 sequence: CASSPWQGGTDTQYF. The CDR3 DNA reads as TGTGCCAGCTCACCCTGGCAGGGTGGCACAGATACGCAGTATTTT.